This T cell receptor (beta chain) comes out of a study of immune evolution from preneoplasia to lung adenocarcinoma. Sequenced by immunoSEQ multiplex PCR; TCRdb stores in-frame clones only, minus some. The table includes thousands of clones, 75% to 90% detected once. This clone was seen a few times. Antigen: not known. Study-level findings and limits: From normal lung to invasive adenocarcinoma, top clone frequencies appeared to decrease. KRAS-mutant nodules had the highest T cell clonality. Normal lung had highest clonality; later lesions appeared denser, more diverse.

V gave up 3 bases and J gave up 0 bases, with 9 bases separating them. This CDR3 contains 14 residues. CDR1 and CDR2 (germline): SNHLY, FYNNEI. Histologic diagnosis was independently verified by two lung pathologists. This sequence joins TRBV2 and TRBJ2-7; D is unclear. This receptor was obtained from a person between 65 and 80 years old with lung adenocarcinoma. Sequenced sample: FFPE minimally invasive lung adenocarcinoma tissue. DNA for the CDR3: TGTGCCAGCAGTGACCCCGACGGCTCCTACGAGCAGTACTTC. Translated: CASSDPDGSYEQYF.